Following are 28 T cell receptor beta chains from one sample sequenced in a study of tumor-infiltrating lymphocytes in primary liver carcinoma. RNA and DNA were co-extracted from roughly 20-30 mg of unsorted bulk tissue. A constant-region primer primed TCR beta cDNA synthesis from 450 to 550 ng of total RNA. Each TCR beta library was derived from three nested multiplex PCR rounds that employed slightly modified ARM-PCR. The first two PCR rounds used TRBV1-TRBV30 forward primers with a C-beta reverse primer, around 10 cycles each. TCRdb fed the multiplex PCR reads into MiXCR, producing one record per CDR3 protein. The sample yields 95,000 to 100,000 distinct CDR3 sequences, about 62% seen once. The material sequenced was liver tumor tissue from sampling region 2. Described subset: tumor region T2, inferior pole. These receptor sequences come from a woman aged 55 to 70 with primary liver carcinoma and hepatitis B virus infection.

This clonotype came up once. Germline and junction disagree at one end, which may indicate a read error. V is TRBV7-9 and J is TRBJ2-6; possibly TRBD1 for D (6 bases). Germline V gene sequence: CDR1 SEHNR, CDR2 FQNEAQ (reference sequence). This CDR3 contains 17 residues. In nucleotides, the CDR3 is TGTGCCAACAGCTTAGCGCTAGGGGGTACTGGGGCCAACGTCCTGACTTTC. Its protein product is CANSLALGGTGANVLTF.

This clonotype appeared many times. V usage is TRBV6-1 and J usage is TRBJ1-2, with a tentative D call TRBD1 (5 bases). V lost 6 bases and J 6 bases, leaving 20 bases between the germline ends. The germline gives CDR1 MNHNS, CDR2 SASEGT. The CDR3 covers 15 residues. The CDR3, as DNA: TGTGCCAGCAGCAGAACCACCGGGACCACGGATGGCTACACCTTC. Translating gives CASSRTTGTTDGYTF.

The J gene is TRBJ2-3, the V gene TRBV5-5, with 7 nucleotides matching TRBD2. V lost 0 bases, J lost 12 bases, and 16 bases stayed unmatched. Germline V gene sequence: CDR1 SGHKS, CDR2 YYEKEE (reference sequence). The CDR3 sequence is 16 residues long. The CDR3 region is CASSLGVAGVADIQYF. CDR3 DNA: TGTGCCAGCAGCTTGGGCGTTGCGGGAGTGGCCGATATACAGTATTTT.

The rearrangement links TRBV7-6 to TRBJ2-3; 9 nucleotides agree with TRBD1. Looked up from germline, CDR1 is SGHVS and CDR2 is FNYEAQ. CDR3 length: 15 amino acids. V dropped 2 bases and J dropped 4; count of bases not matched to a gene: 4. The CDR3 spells CASSLQDRGADTQYF. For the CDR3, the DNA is TGTGCCAGCAGCTTACAAGACAGGGGGGCAGATACGCAGTATTTT.

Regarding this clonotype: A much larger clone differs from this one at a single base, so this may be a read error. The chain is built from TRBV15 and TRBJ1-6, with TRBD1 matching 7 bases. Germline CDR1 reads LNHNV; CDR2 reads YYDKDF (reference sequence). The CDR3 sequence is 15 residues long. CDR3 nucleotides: TGTACCACCAGCAGAGAGACAGGGTACAATTCACCCCTCCACTTT. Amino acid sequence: CTTSRETGYNSPLHF. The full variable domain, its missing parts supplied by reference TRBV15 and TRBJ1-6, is DAMVIQNPRYQVTQFGKPVTLSCSQTLNHNVMYWYQQKSSQAPKLLFHYYDKDFNNEADTPDNFQSRRPNTSFCFLDIRSPGLGDTAMYLCTTSRETGYNSPLHFGNGTRLTVT.

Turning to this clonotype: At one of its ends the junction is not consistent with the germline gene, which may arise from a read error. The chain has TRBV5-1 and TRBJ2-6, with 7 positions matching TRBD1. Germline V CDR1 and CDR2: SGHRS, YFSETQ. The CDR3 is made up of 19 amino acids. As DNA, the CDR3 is TGTGCCAGCAGCTTGGGGTCAGGGGGTTCCCTATCTGGGGCCAACGTCCTGACTTTC. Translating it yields CASSLGSGGSLSGANVLTF.

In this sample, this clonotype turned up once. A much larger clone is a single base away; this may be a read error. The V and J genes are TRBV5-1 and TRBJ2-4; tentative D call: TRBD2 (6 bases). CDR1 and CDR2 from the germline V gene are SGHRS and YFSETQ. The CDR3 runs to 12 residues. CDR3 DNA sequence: TGCGTCAGCAGCTTGGAGGGTGACATTCAGTACTTC. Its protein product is CVSSLEGDIQYF. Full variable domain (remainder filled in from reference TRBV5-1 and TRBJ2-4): KAGVTQTPRYLIKTRGQQVTLSCSPISGHRSVSWYQQTPGQGLQFLFEYFSETQRNKGNFPGRFSGRQFSNSRSEMNVSTLELGDSALYLCVSSLEGDIQYFGAGTRLSVL.

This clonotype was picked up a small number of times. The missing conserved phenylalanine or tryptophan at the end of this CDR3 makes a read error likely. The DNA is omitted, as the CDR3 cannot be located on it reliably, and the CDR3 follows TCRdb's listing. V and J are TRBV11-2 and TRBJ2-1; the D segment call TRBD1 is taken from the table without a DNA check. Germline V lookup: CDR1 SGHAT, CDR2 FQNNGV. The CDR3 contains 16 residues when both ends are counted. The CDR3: CASSLVSGQGYDEHFS.

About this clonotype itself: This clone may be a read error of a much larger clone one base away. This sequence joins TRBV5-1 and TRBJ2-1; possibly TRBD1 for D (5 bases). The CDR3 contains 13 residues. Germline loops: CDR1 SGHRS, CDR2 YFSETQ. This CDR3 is CANSLAVDTEQFF. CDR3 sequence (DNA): TGCGCCAACAGCTTGGCCGTGGACACTGAGCAGTTCTTC.

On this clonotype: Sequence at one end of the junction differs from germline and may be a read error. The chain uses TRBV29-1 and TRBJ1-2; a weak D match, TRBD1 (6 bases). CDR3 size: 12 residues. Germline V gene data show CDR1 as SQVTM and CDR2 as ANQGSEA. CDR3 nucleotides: TGCAGCGTTGAGGACAGTGGCTATGGCTACGCCTTT. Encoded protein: CSVEDSGYGYAF.

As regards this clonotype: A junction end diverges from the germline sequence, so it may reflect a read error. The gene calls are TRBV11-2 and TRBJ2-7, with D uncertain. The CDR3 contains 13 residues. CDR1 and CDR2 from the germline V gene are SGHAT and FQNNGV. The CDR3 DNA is TGTGCCAGCAGCCAGGCAGTATCATACGAGCGGTACTTC. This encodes CASSQAVSYERYF.

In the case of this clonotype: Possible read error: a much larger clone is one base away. This CDR3 reads CASRPNDRVGYNEQFF. The CDR3 DNA reads as TGCGCCAGCAGACCAAACGACAGGGTAGGCTACAATGAGCAGTTCTTC. The chain joins TRBV5-1 to TRBJ2-1; 7 positions agree with TRBD1. After removal of 5 bases from V and 3 bases from J, the junction contained 11 bases not matched to a gene. CDR3 length: 16 residues. Germline V gene data show CDR1 as SGHRS and CDR2 as YFSETQ.

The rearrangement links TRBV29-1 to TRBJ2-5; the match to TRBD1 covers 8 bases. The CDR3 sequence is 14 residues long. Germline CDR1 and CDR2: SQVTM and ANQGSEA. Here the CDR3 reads CSSARPDRGETQYF. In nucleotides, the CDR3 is TGCAGTTCCGCGCGGCCCGACAGGGGTGAGACCCAGTACTTC.

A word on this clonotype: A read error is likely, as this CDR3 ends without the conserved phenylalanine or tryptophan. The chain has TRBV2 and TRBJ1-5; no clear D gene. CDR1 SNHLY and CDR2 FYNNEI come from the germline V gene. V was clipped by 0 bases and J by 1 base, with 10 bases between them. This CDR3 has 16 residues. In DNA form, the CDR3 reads TGTGCCAGCAGTGAAGCGGGAACGACCAGCAATCAGCCCCAGCATATT. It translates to CASSEAGTTSNQPQHI.

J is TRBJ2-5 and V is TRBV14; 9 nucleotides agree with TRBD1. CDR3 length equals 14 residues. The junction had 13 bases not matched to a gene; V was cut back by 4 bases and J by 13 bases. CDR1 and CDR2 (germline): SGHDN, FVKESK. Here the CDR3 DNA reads TGTGCCAGCAGCCGTGGGACAGGGCAAGAGATCCGGTACTTC. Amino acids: CASSRGTGQEIRYF.

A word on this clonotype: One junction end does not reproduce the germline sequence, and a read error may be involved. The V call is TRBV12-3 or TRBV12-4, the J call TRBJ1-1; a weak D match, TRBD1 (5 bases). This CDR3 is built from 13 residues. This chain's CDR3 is CASSLTRGTEVFF. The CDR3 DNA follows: TGTGCCAGTAGTTTGACAAGGGGCACTGAAGTTTTCTTT.

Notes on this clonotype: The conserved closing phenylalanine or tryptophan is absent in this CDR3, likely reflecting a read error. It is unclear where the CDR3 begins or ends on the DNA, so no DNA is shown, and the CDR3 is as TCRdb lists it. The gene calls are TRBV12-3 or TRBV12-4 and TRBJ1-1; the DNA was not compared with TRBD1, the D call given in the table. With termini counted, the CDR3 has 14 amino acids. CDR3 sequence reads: CASSPQGGFTEALI.

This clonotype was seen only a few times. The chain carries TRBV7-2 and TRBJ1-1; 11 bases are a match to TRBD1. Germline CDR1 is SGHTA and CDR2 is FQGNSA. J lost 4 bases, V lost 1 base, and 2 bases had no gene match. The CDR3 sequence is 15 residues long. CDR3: CASSLDGTGGTEAFF. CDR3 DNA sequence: TGTGCCAGCAGCTTAGATGGGACAGGGGGCACTGAAGCTTTCTTT.

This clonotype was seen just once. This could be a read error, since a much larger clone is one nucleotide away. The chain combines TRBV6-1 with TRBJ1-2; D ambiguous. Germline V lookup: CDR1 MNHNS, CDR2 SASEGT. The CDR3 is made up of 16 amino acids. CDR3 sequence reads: CVSSEVVEGWNYGYTF. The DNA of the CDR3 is TGTGTCAGCAGTGAAGTTGTGGAGGGATGGAACTATGGCTACACCTTC.

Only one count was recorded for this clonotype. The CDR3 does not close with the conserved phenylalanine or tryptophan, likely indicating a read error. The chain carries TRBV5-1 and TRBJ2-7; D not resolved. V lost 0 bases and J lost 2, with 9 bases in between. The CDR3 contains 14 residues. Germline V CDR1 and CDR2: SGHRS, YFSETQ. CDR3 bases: TGCGCCAGCAGCTTGGACGGCCAAGCCTACGAGCAGTACATC. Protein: CASSLDGQAYEQYI.

In nucleotides, the CDR3 is TGTGCCAGCAGTGACTCGGACAGGGCGGCAAACATTCAGTACTTC. This encodes CASSDSDRAANIQYF. This rearrangement joins TRBV25-1 to TRBJ2-4; 8 bases align to TRBD1. The CDR3 has 15 amino acids. Germline V gene lookup returns CDR1 MGHDK and CDR2 SYGVNS. Germline trimming cut 3 bases from V and 6 bases from J; bases unmatched to any gene: 7.

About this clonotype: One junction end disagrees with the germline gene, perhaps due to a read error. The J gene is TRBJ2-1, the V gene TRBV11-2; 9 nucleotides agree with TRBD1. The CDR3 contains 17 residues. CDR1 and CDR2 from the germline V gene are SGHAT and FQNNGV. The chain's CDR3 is CASSLTHGQGFRGERFF. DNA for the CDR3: TGTGCCAGCAGCTTAACCCACGGACAGGGGTTTAGGGGTGAGCGGTTCTTC.

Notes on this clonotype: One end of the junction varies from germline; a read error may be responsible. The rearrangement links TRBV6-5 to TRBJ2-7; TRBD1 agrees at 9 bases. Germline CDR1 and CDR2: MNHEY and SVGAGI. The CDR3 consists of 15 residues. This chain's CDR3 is CATSLAGTGMDEQYF. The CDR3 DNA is TGTGCCACCAGTTTGGCCGGGACAGGGATGGACGAGCAGTACTTC.

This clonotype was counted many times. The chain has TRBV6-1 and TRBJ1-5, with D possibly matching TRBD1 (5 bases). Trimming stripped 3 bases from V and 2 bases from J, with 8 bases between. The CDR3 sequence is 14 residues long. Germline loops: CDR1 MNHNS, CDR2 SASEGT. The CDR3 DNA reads TGTGCCAGCAGTGAGAGCAGGGGCAATCAGCCCCAGCATTTT. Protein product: CASSESRGNQPQHF.

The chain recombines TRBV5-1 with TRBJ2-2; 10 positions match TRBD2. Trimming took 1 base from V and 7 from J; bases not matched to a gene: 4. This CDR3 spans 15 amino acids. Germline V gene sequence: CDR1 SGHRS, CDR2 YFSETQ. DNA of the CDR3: TGCGCCAGCAGCTTGCTAGCGGGAGTTGGCGGGGAGCTGTTTTTT. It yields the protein CASSLLAGVGGELFF.

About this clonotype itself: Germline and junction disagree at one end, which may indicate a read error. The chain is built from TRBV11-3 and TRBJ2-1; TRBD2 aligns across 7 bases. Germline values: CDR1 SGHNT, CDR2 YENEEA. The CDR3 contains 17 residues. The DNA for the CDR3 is TGTGCCAGCAGCTTAGGTCGGGGGGAGTGGTGTGTCGATAAGCAGTTTTTC. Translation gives CASSLGRGEWCVDKQFF.

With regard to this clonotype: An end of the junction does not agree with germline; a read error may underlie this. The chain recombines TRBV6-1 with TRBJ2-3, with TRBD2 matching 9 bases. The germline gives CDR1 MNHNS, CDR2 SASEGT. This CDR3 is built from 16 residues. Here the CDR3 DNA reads TGTGCCAGCAGGGGACTAGCCGGAGTAGGGCGGGATACGCGGTATTTT. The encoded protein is CASRGLAGVGRDTRYF.

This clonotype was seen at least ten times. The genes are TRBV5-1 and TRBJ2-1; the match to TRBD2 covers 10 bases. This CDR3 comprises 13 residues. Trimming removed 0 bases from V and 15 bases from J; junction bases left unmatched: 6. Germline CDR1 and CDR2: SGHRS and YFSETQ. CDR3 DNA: TGCGCCAGCAGCTTGGGGAGCGGGAGGGCCCCGTTCTTC. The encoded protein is CASSLGSGRAPFF. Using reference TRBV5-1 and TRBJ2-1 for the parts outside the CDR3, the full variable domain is KAGVTQTPRYLIKTRGQQVTLSCSPISGHRSVSWYQQTPGQGLQFLFEYFSETQRNKGNFPGRFSGRQFSNSRSEMNVSTLELGDSALYLCASSLGSGRAPFFGPGTRLTVL.